These 8 T cell receptor beta chains came from one sample sequenced in a study of CD4 T cells in relation to SARS-CoV-2 and coronaviruses. These receptors' antigens are unknown. CD4+ T cells from unexposed donors were obtained before the COVID-19 pandemic (2011-2018). Isolation of CD4+ T cells took place after less than 11 days in culture. The protocol was immunoSEQ multiplex PCR, while the TCRdb copy is restricted to in-frame clones and leaves out a portion. Of about 20,000 clones listed, roughly 80% are singletons. The sample consisted of CD4+ T cells from PBMCs, cultured in vitro. The source of these receptors is a human donor in good health.

The chain is built from TRBV6-6 and TRBJ2-7; 11 nucleotides match TRBD2. CDR1 and CDR2 (germline): MNHNY, SVGAGI (reference sequence). The V segment lost 6 bases and the J segment 1 base; nucleotides outside the gene matches: 11. The CDR3 contains 17 residues. CDR3 loop: CASRRTTGTSGSYEQYF. CDR3 sequence (DNA): TGTGCCAGCAGACGAACGACCGGGACTAGCGGTTCCTACGAGCAGTACTTC.

This clone is a singleton in its sample. V and J are TRBV18 and TRBJ2-2; TRBD1 agrees at 8 bases. V shed 5 bases, J shed 3 bases, and the junction held 2 bases outside the gene matches. The V gene's germline CDR1 is KGHSH and CDR2 LQKENI. The CDR3 runs to 14 residues. The CDR3, as DNA: TGTGCCAGCTCAGCGACAGGGGACACCGGGGAGCTGTTTTTT. Encoded protein: CASSATGDTGELFF.

A single count supports this clone. The chain joins TRBV28 to TRBJ2-7; 9 bases are shared with TRBD2. CDR1 and CDR2 (germline): MDHEN, SYDVKM. The CDR3 contains 14 residues. Trimming cost V 6 bases and J 3 bases; bases outside gene matches: 6. The CDR3 region is CASSPGTSRYEQYF. The CDR3 bases are TGTGCCAGCAGCCCAGGGACTAGCCGCTACGAGCAGTACTTC.

In this sample, this clone turned up once. The chain is built from TRBV7-3 and TRBJ1-1; no definite D call. The CDR3 covers 14 residues. V lost 0 bases and J 1 base, leaving 6 bases between the germline ends. CDR1 is SGHTA and CDR2 is FQGTGA in the germline V gene. CDR3 sequence (DNA): TGTGCCAGCAGCTTAACAGGGAGGAACACTGAAGCTTTCTTT. Protein sequence: CASSLTGRNTEAFF. Variable domain in full (rest from reference TRBV7-3 and TRBJ1-1): GAGVSQTPSNKVTEKGKYVELRCDPISGHTALYWYRQSLGQGPEFLIYFQGTGAADDSGLPNDRFFAVRPEGSVSTLKIQRTERGDSAVYLCASSLTGRNTEAFFGQGTRLTVV.

The CDR3 DNA reads as TGTGCCAGCCCCCGGGTGGTCTCACCCCTCCACTTT. Translating it yields CASPRVVSPLHF. V and J are TRBV3-1 (or the pseudogene TRBV3-2) and TRBJ1-6; no definite D call. Germline CDR1 is LGHDT and CDR2 is YNNKEL (reference sequence). The CDR3 has 12 residues. The V end lost 8 bases, the J end lost 10 bases, and 12 bases lay between the germline ends.

This chain joins TRBV18 and TRBJ2-5; 7 bases are a match to TRBD1. After removal of 3 bases from V and 5 bases from J, the junction contained 12 bases not matched to a gene. The CDR3 has 16 amino acids. Germline loops: CDR1 KGHSH, CDR2 LQKENI. This CDR3 reads CASSPPGQSFLETQYF. CDR3 DNA: TGTGCCAGCTCACCTCCGGGACAGAGCTTTCTGGAGACCCAGTACTTC.

V and J are TRBV24-1 and TRBJ2-7; a weak D match, TRBD2 (5 bases). Germline V gene lookup returns CDR1 KGHDR and CDR2 SFDVKD. V was pared by 5 bases and J by 2 bases, with 15 bases between. The CDR3 consists of 15 residues. CDR3 DNA sequence: TGTGCCACCAGTGGAGGCGGGCAAACTCCCTACGAGCAGTACTTC. This codes for CATSGGGQTPYEQYF.

The chain employs TRBV7-3 and TRBJ2-1, with D hard to call. Germline assignment: CDR1 SGHTA and CDR2 FQGTGA. The V end was cut by 1 base, the J end by 10 bases, with 8 bases between. CDR3 length equals 12 residues. CDR3 bases: TGTGCCAGCAGCTTAAAAGGCAGAGAGCAGTTCTTC. It codes for CASSLKGREQFF.